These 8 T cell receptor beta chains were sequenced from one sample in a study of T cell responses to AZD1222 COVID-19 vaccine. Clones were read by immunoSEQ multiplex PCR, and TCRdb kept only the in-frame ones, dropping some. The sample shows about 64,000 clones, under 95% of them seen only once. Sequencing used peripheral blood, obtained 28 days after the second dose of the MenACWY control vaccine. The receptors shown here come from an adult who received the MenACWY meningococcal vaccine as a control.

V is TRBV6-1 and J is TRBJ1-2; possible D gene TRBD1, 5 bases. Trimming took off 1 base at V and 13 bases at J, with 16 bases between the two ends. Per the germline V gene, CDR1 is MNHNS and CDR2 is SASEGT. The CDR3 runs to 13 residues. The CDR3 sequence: CASSEGAGQAITF. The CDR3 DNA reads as TGTGCCAGCAGTGAAGGCGCAGGGCAGGCCATCACCTTC.

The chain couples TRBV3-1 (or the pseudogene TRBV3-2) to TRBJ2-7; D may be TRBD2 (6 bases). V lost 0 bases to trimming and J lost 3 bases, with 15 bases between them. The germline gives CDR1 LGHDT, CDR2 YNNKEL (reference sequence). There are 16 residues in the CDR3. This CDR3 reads CASSQDPGLEGYEQYF. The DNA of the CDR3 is TGTGCCAGCAGCCAAGATCCCGGGCTGGAGGGCTACGAGCAGTACTTC.

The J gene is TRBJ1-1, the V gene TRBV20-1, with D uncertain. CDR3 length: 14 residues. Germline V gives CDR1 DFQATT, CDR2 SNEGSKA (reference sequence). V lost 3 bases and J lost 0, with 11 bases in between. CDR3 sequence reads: CSASAGFMNTEAFF. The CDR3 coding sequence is TGCAGTGCTAGTGCGGGATTCATGAACACTGAAGCTTTCTTT.

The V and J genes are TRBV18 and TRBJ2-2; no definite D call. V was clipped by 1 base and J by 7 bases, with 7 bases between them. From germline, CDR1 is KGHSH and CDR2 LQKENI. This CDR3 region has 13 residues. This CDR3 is CASSPLGGGELFF. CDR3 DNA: TGTGCCAGCTCACCACTGGGCGGCGGGGAGCTGTTTTTT.

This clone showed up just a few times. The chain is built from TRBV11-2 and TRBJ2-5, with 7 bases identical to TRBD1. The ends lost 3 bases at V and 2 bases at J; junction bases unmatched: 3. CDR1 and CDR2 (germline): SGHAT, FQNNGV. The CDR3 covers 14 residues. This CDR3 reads CASSLGQYQETQYF. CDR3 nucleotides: TGTGCCAGCAGCTTGGGACAGTATCAAGAGACCCAGTACTTC.

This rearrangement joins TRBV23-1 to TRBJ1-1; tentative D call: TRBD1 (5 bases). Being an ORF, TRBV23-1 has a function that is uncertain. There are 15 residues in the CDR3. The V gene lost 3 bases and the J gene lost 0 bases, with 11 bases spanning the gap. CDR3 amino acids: CASSHSWGLNTEAFF. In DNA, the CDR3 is TGCGCCAGCAGTCACTCCTGGGGACTGAACACTGAAGCTTTCTTT.

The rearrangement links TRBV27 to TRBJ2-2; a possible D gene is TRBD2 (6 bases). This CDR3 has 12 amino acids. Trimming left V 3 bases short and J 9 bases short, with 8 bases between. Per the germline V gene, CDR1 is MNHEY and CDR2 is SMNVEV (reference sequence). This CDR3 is CASSLGGRELFF. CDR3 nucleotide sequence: TGTGCCAGCAGTTTGGGGGGTCGGGAGCTGTTTTTT.

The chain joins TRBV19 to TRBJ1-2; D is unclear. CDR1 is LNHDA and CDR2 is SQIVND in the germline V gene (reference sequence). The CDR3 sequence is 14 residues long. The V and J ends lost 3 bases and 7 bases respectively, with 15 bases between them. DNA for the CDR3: TGTGCCAGTAGTATGGGGAACAGCCACCTTGGCTACACCTTC. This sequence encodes CASSMGNSHLGYTF.